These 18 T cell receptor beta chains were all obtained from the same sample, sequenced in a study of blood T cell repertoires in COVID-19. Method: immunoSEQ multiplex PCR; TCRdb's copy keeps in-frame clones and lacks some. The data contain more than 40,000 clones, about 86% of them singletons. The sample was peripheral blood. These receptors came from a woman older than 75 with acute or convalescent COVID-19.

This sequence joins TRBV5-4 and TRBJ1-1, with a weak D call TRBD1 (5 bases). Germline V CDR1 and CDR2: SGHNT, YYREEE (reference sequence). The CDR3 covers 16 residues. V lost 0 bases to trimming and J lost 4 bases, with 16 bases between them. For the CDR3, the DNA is TGTGCCAGCAGCTTGGGGGCAGGGAAGTTGAGCACTGAAGCTTTCTTT. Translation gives CASSLGAGKLSTEAFF.

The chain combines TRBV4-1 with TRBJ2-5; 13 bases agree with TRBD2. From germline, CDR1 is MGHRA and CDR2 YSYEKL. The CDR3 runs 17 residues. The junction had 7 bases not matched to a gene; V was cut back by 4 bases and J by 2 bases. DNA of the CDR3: TGCGCCAGCAGCCCTCGGGAGACTAGCGGGGGGCAAGAGACCCAGTACTTC. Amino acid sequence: CASSPRETSGGQETQYF.

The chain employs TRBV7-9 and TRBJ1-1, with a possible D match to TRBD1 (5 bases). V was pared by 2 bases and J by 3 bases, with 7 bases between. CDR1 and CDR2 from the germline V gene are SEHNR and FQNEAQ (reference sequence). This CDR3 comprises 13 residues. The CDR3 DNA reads TGTGCCAGCAGCTTACAGGGCGACACTGAAGCTTTCTTT. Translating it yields CASSLQGDTEAFF.

CDR3: CASSLRQGWEKLFF. The CDR3, as DNA: TGTGCCAGCAGCTTGCGACAGGGATGGGAAAAACTGTTTTTT. This chain joins TRBV7-2 and TRBJ1-4; 7 nucleotides align to TRBD1. This CDR3 is 14 amino acids long. The junction had 6 bases not matched to a gene; V was cut back by 3 bases and J by 8 bases. CDR1 and CDR2 from the germline V gene are SGHTA and FQGNSA.

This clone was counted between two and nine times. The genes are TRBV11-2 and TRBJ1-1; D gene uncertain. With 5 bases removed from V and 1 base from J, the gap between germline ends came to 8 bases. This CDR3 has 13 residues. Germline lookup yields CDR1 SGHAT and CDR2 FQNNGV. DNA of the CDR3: TGTGCCAGCAGCCCCCCGGGGAACACTGAAGCTTTCTTT. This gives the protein CASSPPGNTEAFF.

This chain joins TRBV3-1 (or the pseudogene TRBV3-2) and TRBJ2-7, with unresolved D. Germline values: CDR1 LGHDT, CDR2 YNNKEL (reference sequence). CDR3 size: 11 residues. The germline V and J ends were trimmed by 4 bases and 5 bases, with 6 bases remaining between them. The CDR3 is CASSLQDEQYF. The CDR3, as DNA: TGTGCCAGCAGCCTACAAGACGAGCAGTACTTC.

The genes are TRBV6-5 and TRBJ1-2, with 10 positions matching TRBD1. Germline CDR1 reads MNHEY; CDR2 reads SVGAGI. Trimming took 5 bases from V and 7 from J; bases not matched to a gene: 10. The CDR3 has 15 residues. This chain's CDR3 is CASSTTDRGRGGYTF. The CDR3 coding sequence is TGTGCCAGCAGTACCACCGACAGGGGGCGCGGTGGCTACACCTTC.

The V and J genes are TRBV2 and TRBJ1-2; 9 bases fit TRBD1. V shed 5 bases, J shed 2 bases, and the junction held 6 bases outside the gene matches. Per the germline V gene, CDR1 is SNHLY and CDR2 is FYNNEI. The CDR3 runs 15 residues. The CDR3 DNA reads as TGTGCCAGCAGTTCCTCCGGGACAGGGAACTATGGCTACACCTTC. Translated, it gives CASSSSGTGNYGYTF.

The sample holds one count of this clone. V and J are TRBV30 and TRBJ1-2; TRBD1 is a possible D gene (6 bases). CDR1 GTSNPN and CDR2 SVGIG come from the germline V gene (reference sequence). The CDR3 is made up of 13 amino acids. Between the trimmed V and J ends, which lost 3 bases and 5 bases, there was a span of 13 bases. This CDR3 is CAWSRGTNYGYTF. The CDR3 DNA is TGTGCCTGGAGCCGTGGGACAAATTATGGCTACACCTTC.

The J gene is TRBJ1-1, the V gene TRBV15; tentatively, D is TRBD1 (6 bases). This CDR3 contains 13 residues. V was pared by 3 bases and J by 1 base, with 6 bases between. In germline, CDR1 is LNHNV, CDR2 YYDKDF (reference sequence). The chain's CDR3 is CATSRGANTEAFF. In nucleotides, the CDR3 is TGTGCCACCAGCAGGGGGGCGAACACTGAAGCTTTCTTT.

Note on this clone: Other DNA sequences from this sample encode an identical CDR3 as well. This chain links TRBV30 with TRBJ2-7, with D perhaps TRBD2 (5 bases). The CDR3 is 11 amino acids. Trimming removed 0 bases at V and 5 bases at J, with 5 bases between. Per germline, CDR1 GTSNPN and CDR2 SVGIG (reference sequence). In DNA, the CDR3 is TGTGCCTGGAGTGTGAGGGACGAGCAGTACTTC. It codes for CAWSVRDEQYF.

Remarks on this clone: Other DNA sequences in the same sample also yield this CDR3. CDR3 bases: TGTGCCAGCTCACCAGGAGCAACTAATGAAAAACTGTTTTTT. Protein sequence: CASSPGATNEKLFF. The chain carries TRBV18 and TRBJ1-4; D remains unclear. Per germline, CDR1 KGHSH and CDR2 LQKENI. Trimming cost V 2 bases and J 0 bases, with 4 bases left between them. The CDR3 has 14 amino acids.

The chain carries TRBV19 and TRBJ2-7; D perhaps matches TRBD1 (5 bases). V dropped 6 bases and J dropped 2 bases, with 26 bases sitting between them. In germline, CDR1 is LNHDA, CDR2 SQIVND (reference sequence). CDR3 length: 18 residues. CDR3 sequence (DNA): TGTGCCAGTAGCGATATTTTGGATCCCAGGGCCCCCGCCTACGAGCAGTACTTC. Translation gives CASSDILDPRAPAYEQYF. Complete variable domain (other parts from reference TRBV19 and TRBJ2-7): DGGITQSPKYLFRKEGQNVTLSCEQNLNHDAMYWYRQDPGQGLRLIYYSQIVNDFQKGDIAEGYSVSREKKESFPLTVTSAQKNPTAFYLCASSDILDPRAPAYEQYFGPGTRLTVT.

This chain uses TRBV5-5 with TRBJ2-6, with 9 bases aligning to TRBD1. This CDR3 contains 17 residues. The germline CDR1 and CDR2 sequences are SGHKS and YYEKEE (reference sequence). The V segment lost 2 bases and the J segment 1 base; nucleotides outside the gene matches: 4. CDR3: CASSFGTGTSGANVLTF. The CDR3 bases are TGTGCCAGCAGCTTCGGGACAGGGACTTCTGGGGCCAACGTCCTGACTTTC.

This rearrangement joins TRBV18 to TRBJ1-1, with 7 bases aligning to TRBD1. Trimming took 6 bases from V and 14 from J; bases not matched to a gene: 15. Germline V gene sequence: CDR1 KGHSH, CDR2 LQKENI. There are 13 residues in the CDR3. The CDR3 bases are TGTGCCAGCTCCTGGGACAGCCAATCGCCCTCGTTCTTT. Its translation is CASSWDSQSPSFF.

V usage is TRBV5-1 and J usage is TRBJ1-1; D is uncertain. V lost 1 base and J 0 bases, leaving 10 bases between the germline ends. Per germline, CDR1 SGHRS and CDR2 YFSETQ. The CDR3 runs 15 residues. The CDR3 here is CASSLSGDLNTEAFF. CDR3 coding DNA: TGCGCCAGCAGCTTGAGTGGAGATTTGAACACTGAAGCTTTCTTT.

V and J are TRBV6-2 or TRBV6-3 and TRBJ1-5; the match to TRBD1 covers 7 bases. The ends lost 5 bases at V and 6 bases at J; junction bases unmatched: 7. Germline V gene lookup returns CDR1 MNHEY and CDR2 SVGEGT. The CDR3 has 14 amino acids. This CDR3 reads CASSTQGGGQPQHF. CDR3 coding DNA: TGTGCCAGCAGTACTCAGGGGGGAGGTCAGCCCCAGCATTTT.

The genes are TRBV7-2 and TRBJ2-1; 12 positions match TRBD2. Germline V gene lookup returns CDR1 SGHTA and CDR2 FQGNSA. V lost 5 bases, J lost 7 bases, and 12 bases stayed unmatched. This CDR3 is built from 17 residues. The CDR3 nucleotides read TGTGCCAGCAGCCCCCGGACTAGCGGGGCCTCAGGGAATGAGCAGTTCTTC. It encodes CASSPRTSGASGNEQFF.